Each of the 24 T cell receptor beta chains below was sequenced from the same sample in a study of CD8 T cells in ankylosing spondylitis. Study-wide results and caveats: Seven to nine highly homologous variants made up a TCR beta motif, and this motif appeared characteristic of ankylosing spondylitis blood.

TCRdb passed the 5' RACE reads through MiXCR, listing each CDR3 protein once. This sample yields under 950,000 distinct CDR3 sequences, of which 15% to 20% are seen a single time; over 15% belongs to the top ten. Which antigens these TCRs recognize remains unknown. The sequencing sample was made of blood, either unsorted or a sorted T cell fraction (not recorded which). The receptors originated from a male donor with ankylosing spondylitis.

A single count supports this clonotype. The chain links TRBV2 to TRBJ2-2; D not certain. The germline V gene has CDR1 SNHLY and CDR2 FYNNEI. The CDR3 contains 15 residues. The germline V and J ends were trimmed by 6 bases and 1 base, with 12 bases remaining between them. CDR3: CASSFAGLNTGELFF. The DNA of the CDR3 is TGTGCCAGCAGCTTCGCCGGGCTGAACACCGGGGAGCTGTTTTTT.

The chain joins TRBV7-9 to TRBJ1-4; possibly TRBD1 for D (5 bases). CDR3 size: 12 residues. Germline V gene lookup returns CDR1 SEHNR and CDR2 FQNEAQ (reference sequence). As DNA, the CDR3 is TGTGCGGGGGGTGCAACTAATGAAAAACTGTTTTTT. Translating it yields CAGGATNEKLFF.

This clonotype was recorded many times. This chain links TRBV11-2 with TRBJ2-7; D unclear. Trimming cost V 1 base and J 5 bases, with 6 bases left between them. CDR3 size: 12 residues. The germline CDR1 and CDR2 sequences are SGHAT and FQNNGV. Here the CDR3 DNA reads TGTGCCAGCAGCTTAGGGTGGGACGAGCAGTACTTC. Translating gives CASSLGWDEQYF.

The V and J genes are TRBV29-1 and TRBJ2-1, with TRBD2 identical over 7 bases. There are 14 residues in the CDR3. Germline CDR1 is SQVTM and CDR2 is ANQGSEA. V shed 7 bases, J shed 4 bases, and the junction held 10 bases outside the gene matches. The CDR3 region has the DNA TGCAGCGACCGAGCCGGGAGGATATACAATGAGCAGTTCTTC. It is translated as CSDRAGRIYNEQFF.

The table lists this clonotype with a few counts. The V gene is TRBV4-2, the J gene TRBJ2-7, with 8 bases fitting TRBD2. Per germline, CDR1 LGHNA and CDR2 YNFKEQ. The junction had 8 bases not matched to a gene; V was cut back by 4 bases and J by 0 bases. This CDR3 is built from 16 residues. The CDR3 bases are TGTGCCAGCAGCCCCGTACTAGCGGCGAACTCCTACGAGCAGTACTTC. Amino acids: CASSPVLAANSYEQYF.

This clonotype was recorded a few times. The rearrangement links TRBV27 to TRBJ2-6; D possibly corresponds to TRBD1 (6 bases). The CDR3 covers 15 residues. The germline V and J ends were trimmed by 4 bases and 2 bases, with 9 bases remaining between them. CDR1 and CDR2 (germline): MNHEY, SMNVEV (reference sequence). In DNA form, the CDR3 reads TGTGCCAGCAGTTCCAGGGACACTGGGGCCAACGTCCTGACTTTC. It specifies CASSSRDTGANVLTF.

The chain has TRBV12-3 or TRBV12-4 and TRBJ1-6, with unresolved D. Deletions cut 5 bases from V and 6 bases from J, with 11 bases between. This CDR3 spans 14 amino acids. The DNA for the CDR3 is TGTGCCAGCAGTCCCACACGGACTAATTCACCCCTCCACTTT. Amino acids: CASSPTRTNSPLHF.

This clonotype was counted a few times. The chain has TRBV18 and TRBJ1-1; possibly TRBD1 for D (5 bases). Germline values: CDR1 KGHSH, CDR2 LQKENI. The CDR3 has 13 residues. V lost 5 bases, J lost 4 bases, and 11 bases lay in between. CDR3 amino acids: CASSTDRLTEAFF. The CDR3 region has the DNA TGTGCCAGCTCAACCGACAGACTCACTGAAGCTTTCTTT.

The chain has TRBV25-1 and TRBJ2-2; D possibly uses TRBD1 or TRBD2 (7 bases each). There are 14 residues in the CDR3. The ends were cut back, 4 bases at V and 6 bases at J, with 12 bases in the middle. The germline gives CDR1 MGHDK, CDR2 SYGVNS. The CDR3 is CASSAQGRAGELFF. Here the CDR3 DNA reads TGTGCCAGCAGTGCACAGGGGAGGGCCGGGGAGCTGTTTTTT.

This clonotype was detected a few times. The CDR3 DNA sequence: TGTGCCAGCAGCTTCGGAGAGGACGGATACACCTTC. It encodes CASSFGEDGYTF. The chain joins TRBV7-2 to TRBJ1-2; D not certain. The CDR3 loop spans 12 amino acids. Trimming stripped 3 bases from V and 11 bases from J, with 13 bases between. Germline CDR1 SGHTA, CDR2 FQGNSA.

CDR3 protein: CASTDGGSFNEQFF. DNA of the CDR3: TGTGCCAGCACGGACGGGGGTTCGTTCAATGAGCAGTTCTTC. The gene calls are TRBV7-9 and TRBJ2-1; D may be TRBD2 (6 bases). Trimming removed 7 bases from V and 6 bases from J, with 16 bases in between. CDR1 SEHNR and CDR2 FQNEAQ come from the germline V gene (reference sequence). The CDR3 is made up of 14 amino acids.

This clonotype has at least ten counts. J is TRBJ1-1 and V is TRBV12-3 or TRBV12-4; weak D call: TRBD1 (6 bases). The V gene lost 1 base and the J gene lost 5 bases, with 8 bases spanning the gap. This CDR3 has 13 residues. The CDR3 sequence: CASSLGGRTEAFF. DNA of the CDR3: TGTGCCAGCAGTTTAGGGGGGCGTACTGAAGCTTTCTTT.

This clonotype has more than one count but fewer than ten. J is TRBJ1-6 and V is TRBV28; possibly TRBD1 for D (5 bases). Germline V lookup: CDR1 MDHEN, CDR2 SYDVKM. This CDR3 is built from 14 residues. V was clipped by 6 bases and J by 9 bases, with 15 bases between them. CDR3 residues: CASSPGGDASPLHF. CDR3 nucleotides: TGTGCCAGCAGCCCGGGGGGTGACGCTTCACCCCTCCACTTT.

This clonotype has just a few counts. The chain has TRBV2 and TRBJ2-3; D possibly matches TRBD1 or TRBD2 (6 bases each). Trimming shortened V by 6 bases and J by 4 bases, and 14 bases separated the two germline ends. There are 14 residues in the CDR3. Germline V CDR1 and CDR2: SNHLY, FYNNEI. As DNA, the CDR3 is TGTGCCAGCAGAGAGGAGGGGGGAGCAGATACGCAGTATTTT. This sequence encodes CASREEGGADTQYF.

This chain joins TRBV9 and TRBJ2-1, with TRBD1 identical over 9 bases. V lost 0 bases, J lost 8 bases, and 6 bases stayed unmatched. Germline V CDR1 and CDR2: SGDLS, YYNGEE. There are 15 residues in the CDR3. The CDR3 DNA follows: TGTGCCAGCAGCGTAGGTGACAGGGGGGTGGATGAGCAGTTCTTC. It yields the protein CASSVGDRGVDEQFF. The variable domain in full, with the rest retrieved from reference TRBV9 and TRBJ2-1, is DSGVTQTPKHLITATGQRVTLRCSPRSGDLSVYWYQQSLDQGLQFLIQYYNGEERAKGNILERFSAQQFPDLHSELNLSSLELGDSALYFCASSVGDRGVDEQFFGPGTRLTVL.

The chain is built from TRBV5-1 and TRBJ2-3, with 7 bases fitting TRBD2. V was pared by 1 base and J by 7 bases, with 9 bases of the junction left unmatched. Germline assignment: CDR1 SGHRS and CDR2 YFSETQ. This CDR3 region has 15 residues. Here the CDR3 reads CASSLIAGEGNTQYF. Written as DNA, the CDR3 is TGCGCCAGCAGCTTGATCGCGGGAGAAGGGAATACGCAGTATTTT.

This clonotype was seen more than once but under ten times. The chain is built from TRBV7-3 and TRBJ2-1; D perhaps matches TRBD2 (5 bases). The V end was cut by 2 bases, the J end by 8 bases, with 19 bases between. This CDR3 region has 16 residues. The germline CDR1 and CDR2 sequences are SGHTA and FQGTGA. DNA for the CDR3: TGTGCCAGCAGCTTAGACCCTTTCGCATACGGGGATGAGCAGTTCTTC. It is translated as CASSLDPFAYGDEQFF.

This clonotype showed up just a few times. The chain carries TRBV6-1 and TRBJ2-4, with D possibly TRBD1 on 6 matching bases. V lost 7 bases, J lost 4 bases, and 11 bases lay in between. The CDR3 consists of 13 residues. Germline values: CDR1 MNHNS, CDR2 SASEGT. CDR3 amino acids: CASTLGQKNIQYF. The CDR3 bases are TGTGCCAGCACCCTAGGACAGAAAAACATTCAGTACTTC.

V gene TRBV12-3 or TRBV12-4 combines with J gene TRBJ1-5, with 9 nucleotides matching TRBD1. V gave up 3 bases and J gave up 6 bases; unmatched junction bases: 12. This CDR3 spans 17 amino acids. The CDR3 protein is CASSFRTGEVSGQPQHF. CDR3 DNA: TGTGCCAGCAGTTTTCGGACAGGGGAGGTGTCAGGTCAGCCCCAGCATTTT.

This chain uses TRBV5-1 with TRBJ2-3; TRBD2 matches 8 bases. The CDR3 covers 16 residues. The J segment lost 0 bases and the V segment lost 0 bases, leaving 3 bases of the junction unmatched. Looked up from germline, CDR1 is SGHRS and CDR2 is YFSETQ. The CDR3 spells CASSLERGTSTDTQYF. The DNA of the CDR3 is TGCGCCAGCAGCTTGGAGCGGGGGACTAGCACAGATACGCAGTATTTT. The full variable domain, with the rest looked up from reference TRBV5-1 and TRBJ2-3, is KAGVTQTPRYLIKTRGQQVTLSCSPISGHRSVSWYQQTPGQGLQFLFEYFSETQRNKGNFPGRFSGRQFSNSRSEMNVSTLELGDSALYLCASSLERGTSTDTQYFGPGTRLTVL.

This clonotype was detected only a few times. The chain links TRBV2 to TRBJ1-2, with 9 positions matching TRBD1. J was trimmed by 4 bases and V by 8 bases; bases with no gene match: 11. The CDR3 has 15 residues. Germline CDR1 reads SNHLY; CDR2 reads FYNNEI. The CDR3 sequence is CASQFAGTGTYGYTF. The CDR3 DNA reads TGTGCCAGCCAGTTTGCCGGGACAGGGACCTATGGCTACACCTTC.

This sequence joins TRBV24-1 and TRBJ2-3; the match to TRBD2 covers 8 bases. The trim removed 4 bases at V and 7 bases at J, leaving 12 bases unmatched. This CDR3 is 16 amino acids long. Germline assignment: CDR1 KGHDR and CDR2 SFDVKD. The CDR3 protein is CATSDPSGGLDNTQYF. CDR3 in DNA: TGTGCCACCAGTGACCCCAGCGGGGGTCTCGATAATACGCAGTATTTT.

The chain has TRBV24-1 and TRBJ2-1, with D uncertain. CDR1 and CDR2 from the germline V gene are KGHDR and SFDVKD. Trimming pared 5 bases from V and 5 bases from J, leaving 12 bases between. The CDR3 consists of 14 residues. The CDR3 sequence is CATSGGYLNNEQFF. CDR3 nucleotide sequence: TGTGCCACCAGTGGGGGATACTTGAACAATGAGCAGTTCTTC.

This clonotype showed up just a few times. The chain links TRBV18 to TRBJ1-6; no definite D call. CDR3 length equals 15 residues. The V end lost 2 bases, the J end lost 7 bases, and 12 bases lay between the germline ends. Germline CDR1 reads KGHSH; CDR2 reads LQKENI. The CDR3 sequence: CASSPSFGRNSPLHF. The CDR3 DNA reads TGTGCCAGCTCACCAAGTTTCGGCAGGAATTCACCCCTCCACTTT.